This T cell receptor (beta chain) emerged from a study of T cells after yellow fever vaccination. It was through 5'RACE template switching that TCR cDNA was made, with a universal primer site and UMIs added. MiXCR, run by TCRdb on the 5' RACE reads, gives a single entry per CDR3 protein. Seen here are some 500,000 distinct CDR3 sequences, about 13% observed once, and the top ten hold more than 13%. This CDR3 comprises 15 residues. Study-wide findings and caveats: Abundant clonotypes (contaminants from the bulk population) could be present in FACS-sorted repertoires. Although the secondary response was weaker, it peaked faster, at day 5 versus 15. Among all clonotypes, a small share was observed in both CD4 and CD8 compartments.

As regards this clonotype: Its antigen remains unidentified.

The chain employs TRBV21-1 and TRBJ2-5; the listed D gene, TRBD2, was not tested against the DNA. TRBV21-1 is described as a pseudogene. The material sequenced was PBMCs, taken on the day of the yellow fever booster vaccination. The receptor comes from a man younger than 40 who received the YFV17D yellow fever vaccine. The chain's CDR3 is CASSKGGLAPETQYF. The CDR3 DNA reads TGTGCCAGCAGCAAAGGGGGACTAGCTCCCGAGACCCAGTACTTC.